This entry describes one TCR beta chain. This clonotype was detected a few times. Its binding antigen is unknown. No much larger clonotype is one base removed from it; base qualities were not supplied. This sample was sequenced with an Illumina NovaSeq 6000. Using 5'RACE with constant-segment primers, TCRalpha and TCRbeta cDNA libraries were constructed, with sample barcodes and unique molecular identifiers added in the process. RNA was extracted from every sample with Trizol reagent. Amplification of the libraries took two PCR steps, and the second step added a second sample barcode plus Illumina TruSeq adapters. Sequencing of the libraries was done on an Illumina NovaSeq, producing 2 x 150 bp paired-end reads. The source study handled its data this way. Reads were demultiplexed and collapsed into UMI-guided consensus sequences with migec v1.2.7. With mixcr v2.1.11, UMI consensuses were aligned to TRA and TRB V and J templates and assembled into clonotypes. Clonotypes were classified as expanded or contracted when called significant by both edgeR and NoisET, with noise models trained on biological replicates. For edgeR calls, the cutoffs were a false discovery rate-adjusted p below 0.01 and a log2 fold-change threshold of 1. As an exploratory analysis of dynamics, max-normalized trajectories of the 1000 most abundant clonotypes were examined by PCA with hierarchical clustering. Separately sequenced CD4+ and CD8+ repertoires were used to assign a CD4 or CD8 phenotype to each responding clone. TCRdb's own reprocessing of the public reads used fastp at Q25 and MiXCR and kept productive beta chains. Here each entry gathers all rows of one CDR3 protein and keeps the most common genes and DNA. The V and J calls were not made by the authors but by TCRdb's processing. The sample yields hundreds of thousands of distinct CDR3 sequences; about an eighth were counted once. Clones ranked in the top ten supply approximately 22% of the sample.

The source of the sample is a study of T-cell memory formation after mild COVID-19 (dated by TCRdb to about 2021). Context from the whole study: TCR sequence clusters from the two donors were largely donor specific. In two donors, T-cell clones that expanded and contracted after mild COVID-19 were tracked by sequencing TCRalpha and TCRbeta repertoires over time. Two young, previously healthy adult volunteers made up the cohort, one male and one female.

Ficoll-Paque density gradient centrifugation was the method used to isolate PBMCs. Overall results and qualifications from the work: Contracting CD4+ clones turned up mainly in the CM and EM memory subsets, whereas EMRA was where CD8+ clones were enriched. The study included only a couple of mild cases, and larger cohorts that include severe cases with pre-infection samples were judged to be necessary. Clones contracting from day 15 to 85 had balanced CD4/CD8 phenotypes, while a second wave expanding from day 15 to 37 was biased towards CD4+. The second-wave clones that peaked on day 37 were not confirmed to be SARS-CoV-2 specific. Some responding clones were detected in pre-infection memory, which suggested that pre-existing cross-reactive memory T cells had joined the SARS-CoV-2 response.

The germline V gene specifies SGHTA as CDR1 and FQGNSA as CDR2. From the cysteine through the phenylalanine, the CDR3 covers 12 amino acids. The DNA shown is the 36-base CDR3, in frame from base 1. V lost 5 bases and J lost 9 bases, and the count of bases not matched to a germline gene is 4. The sequence was obtained from a man between 18 and 35 years old who had mild COVID-19 (a few samples of this study predate the infection). The sample titles of this study are shuffled in the database, so cell type and time point are left out; the donor was told from shared clones. The material sequenced was PBMCs or a T cell subset sorted from them (not recorded which). The chain is encoded by TRBV7-2 joined to TRBJ2-1; 7 bases in the junction line up with TRBD2. The nucleotide sequence reads TGTGCCAGCAGCCCCCGCGGGGGTGAGCAGTTCTTC. This gives the protein CASSPRGGEQFF. Outside the CDR3, residues come from the reference TRBV7-2 and TRBJ2-1 proteins, so the full variable domain is: GAGVSQSPSNKVTEKGKDVELRCDPISGHTALYWYRQSLGQGLEFLIYFQGNSAPDKSGLPSDRFSAERTGGSVSTLTIQRTQQEDSAVYLCASSPRGGEQFFGPGTRLTVL.